A single sample is the source of the 30 T cell receptor beta chains below, sequenced in a study of human T cells and chemical hapten exposure. Time point defined: pre-sensitization, week 0. The treatment: therapeutic diphenylcyclopropenone sensitization with weekly scalp DPC. MiXCR was run by TCRdb on the RACE reads, yielding one entry per CDR3 protein. The sample yields under 100,000 distinct CDR3 sequences, 8.5% to 9% seen once. The material sequenced was whole blood, taken in connection with sensitization to the hapten diphenylcyclopropenone (DPC). The receptors originated from a man aged 40-55 years with alopecia areata. Some clones in this sample may be carry-over from other donors' samples.

The chain recombines TRBV6-2 or TRBV6-3 with TRBJ2-7, with D hard to call. Trimming took 7 bases from V and 1 from J, leaving 17 bases between them. Germline V lookup: CDR1 MNHEY, CDR2 SVGEGT. The CDR3 totals 15 residues. The CDR3 region is CASTETRRLSYEQYF. The CDR3 DNA is TGTGCCAGCACAGAGACCAGACGGCTTTCCTACGAGCAGTACTTC.

The chain recombines TRBV29-1 with TRBJ2-2, with 10 nucleotides matching TRBD1. This CDR3 region has 16 residues. Looked up from germline, CDR1 is SQVTM and CDR2 is ANQGSEA. V lost 4 bases, J lost 3 bases, and 8 bases stayed unmatched. The CDR3 reads CSVVGGQGPYTGELFF. The CDR3 DNA reads TGCAGCGTTGTGGGGGGACAGGGGCCCTACACCGGGGAGCTGTTTTTT.

The V gene is TRBV25-1, the J gene TRBJ1-3; D is unresolved. Trimming took off 5 bases at V and 0 bases at J, with 17 bases between the two ends. This CDR3 is 17 amino acids long. In germline, CDR1 is MGHDK, CDR2 SYGVNS. The CDR3 nucleotides read TGTGCCAGCAGTCCATCAAAATGGGTGCCCTCTGGAAACACCATATATTTT. Translation gives CASSPSKWVPSGNTIYF.

A few counts support this clonotype. CDR3 coding DNA: TGTGCCAGCAGCTTAGAACAGTTGAACACTGAAGCTTTCTTT. Amino acids: CASSLEQLNTEAFF. This chain links TRBV7-2 with TRBJ1-1; D unclear. CDR3 length: 14 amino acids. Germline V gene lookup returns CDR1 SGHTA and CDR2 FQGNSA. The V and J ends lost 1 base and 0 bases respectively, with 6 bases between them.

This clonotype was detected ten times or more. The rearrangement uses TRBV20-1 and TRBJ2-3; 11 positions agree with TRBD2. The CDR3 is 16 amino acids. Germline lookup yields CDR1 DFQATT and CDR2 SNEGSKA (reference sequence). The V and J ends lost 5 bases and 0 bases, in that order; junction bases with no gene match: 7. The CDR3 DNA sequence: TGCAGTGCTGAAGGGACTAGCGGATCTAGCACAGATACGCAGTATTTT. Protein product: CSAEGTSGSSTDTQYF.

This clonotype was counted only a few times. This chain joins TRBV29-1 and TRBJ2-4; the D call may be TRBD1 or TRBD2 (5 bases each). Germline V CDR1 and CDR2: SQVTM, ANQGSEA. The CDR3 extends over 14 amino acids. V was pared by 7 bases and J by 0 bases, with 13 bases between. DNA for the CDR3: TGCAGCGCTGGGACGGGCTTAGCCAAAAACATTCAGTACTTC. This encodes CSAGTGLAKNIQYF.

The chain recombines TRBV28 with TRBJ1-4, with TRBD1 as a possible D gene (6 bases). CDR3 length equals 14 residues. Trimming took 4 bases from V and 7 from J, leaving 13 bases between them. Germline CDR1 and CDR2: MDHEN and SYDVKM. The CDR3 bases are TGTGCCAGCAGTTCAGGGGATGGTGTTGAAAAACTGTTTTTT. Translation: CASSSGDGVEKLFF.

This clonotype was seen at least ten times. This chain uses TRBV23-1 with TRBJ2-7; D is unresolved. TRBV23-1 is designated an ORF whose function remains uncertain. Trimming removed 0 bases from V and 2 bases from J, with 14 bases in between. There are 16 residues in the CDR3. In DNA form, the CDR3 reads TGCGCCAGCAGTCAATCGTCAGGAAAACACGCCTACGAGCAGTACGTC. Protein product: CASSQSSGKHAYEQYV.

This rearrangement joins TRBV7-3 to TRBJ2-3, with D unclear. Per the germline V gene, CDR1 is SGHTA and CDR2 is FQGTGA. This CDR3 has 13 residues. The germline V and J ends were trimmed by 5 bases and 4 bases, with 10 bases remaining between them. CDR3 loop: CASSLPDADTQYF. The DNA for the CDR3 is TGTGCCAGCAGCCTCCCGGATGCAGATACGCAGTATTTT.

This clonotype has only a few counts. This rearrangement joins TRBV4-3 to TRBJ2-1; 14 bases agree with TRBD2. CDR1 and CDR2 from the germline V gene are LGHNA and YSLEER. J lost 3 bases, V lost 3 bases, and 13 bases had no gene match. This CDR3 has 20 amino acids. CDR3 protein: CASSQETGTSGSRVYNEQFF. As DNA, the CDR3 is TGCGCCAGCAGCCAGGAGACCGGGACTAGCGGGAGTAGGGTCTACAATGAGCAGTTCTTC.

A few counts support this clonotype. The CDR3 coding sequence is TGCGCCAGCAGCCAGACATTAAATGAAAAACTGTTTTTT. Translated, it gives CASSQTLNEKLFF. The rearrangement joins TRBV4-1 to TRBJ1-4, with D unresolved. Trimming shortened V by 3 bases and J by 5 bases, and 7 bases separated the two germline ends. Germline V CDR1 and CDR2: MGHRA, YSYEKL. CDR3 size: 13 residues.

This clonotype came up many times. The chain couples TRBV23-1 to TRBJ1-6; D might be TRBD1 (5 bases). TRBV23-1 is given ORF status, its function remaining uncertain. V dropped 3 bases and J dropped 5 bases, with 14 bases sitting between them. The CDR3 length is 16 residues. Here the CDR3 reads CASSHTGQRNNSPLHF. The CDR3 DNA reads as TGCGCCAGCAGTCACACCGGACAAAGGAATAATTCACCCCTCCACTTT.

This clonotype was seen a few times. The V call is TRBV20-1, the J call TRBJ1-1; 8 bases match TRBD1. Trimming removed 1 base from V and 4 bases from J; junction bases left unmatched: 5. Germline V gene data show CDR1 as DFQATT and CDR2 as SNEGSKA (reference sequence). The CDR3 runs to 14 residues. The CDR3: CSARARTGGTEAFF. The CDR3 DNA follows: TGCAGTGCTAGAGCCCGCACAGGGGGCACTGAAGCTTTCTTT.

The table lists this clonotype with many counts. The genes are TRBV18 and TRBJ2-3; D gene uncertain. The V end was cut by 0 bases, the J end by 3 bases, with 16 bases between. Per the germline V gene, CDR1 is KGHSH and CDR2 is LQKENI. CDR3 length equals 17 residues. Here the CDR3 DNA reads TGTGCCAGCTCACCACCGTCAGGTGCCACAAAAACAGATACGCAGTATTTT. Translated, it gives CASSPPSGATKTDTQYF.

This clonotype turned up a few times. This rearrangement joins TRBV2 to TRBJ1-6, with D perhaps matching TRBD1 (5 bases). Germline-derived CDR1 and CDR2 are SNHLY and FYNNEI. Trimming left V 7 bases short and J 7 bases short, with 17 bases between. This CDR3 has 15 residues. This CDR3 reads CASKGQLGNNSPLHF. CDR3 DNA: TGTGCCAGCAAAGGACAACTAGGGAACAATTCACCCCTCCACTTT.

This chain connects TRBV24-1 to TRBJ1-2; no firm D call. Germline lookup yields CDR1 KGHDR and CDR2 SFDVKD. V was trimmed by 3 bases and J by 5 bases, leaving 12 bases between them. There are 14 residues in the CDR3. The CDR3 reads CATSDVERRYGYTF. CDR3 DNA: TGTGCCACCAGTGATGTGGAGCGGAGATATGGCTACACCTTC.

Worth noting for this clonotype: Being one base from a much bigger clone, this may be a read error. The CDR3 sequence is CASGAVVGGQETQYF. The DNA for the CDR3 is TGTGCCAGCGGCGCCGTTGTAGGGGGCCAAGAGACCCAGTACTTC. The J gene is TRBJ2-5, the V gene TRBV11-2, with D possibly being TRBD1 (6 bases). Trimming shortened V by 8 bases and J by 1 base, and 17 bases separated the two germline ends. The CDR3 is 15 residues long. The germline V gene encodes CDR1 SGHAT and CDR2 FQNNGV.

This clonotype has a count of ten or more. V usage is TRBV5-5 and J usage is TRBJ1-3; D remains ambiguous. The germline V gene encodes CDR1 SGHKS and CDR2 YYEKEE (reference sequence). The germline V and J ends were trimmed by 0 bases and 4 bases, with 11 bases remaining between them. CDR3 length: 15 amino acids. The CDR3 region is CASSLGAGPGNTIYF. The CDR3 region has the DNA TGTGCCAGCAGCTTGGGGGCAGGCCCAGGAAACACCATATATTTT.

V and J are TRBV12-3 or TRBV12-4 and TRBJ1-1; 9 bases match TRBD1. V shed 3 bases and J 6 bases; nucleotides not matched to a gene: 8. This CDR3 contains 15 residues. The CDR3 nucleotides read TGTGCCAGCAGTTTGATACAGGGGGCGCGGGCTGAAGCTTTCTTT. Amino acids: CASSLIQGARAEAFF.

This clonotype was observed a few times. The chain couples TRBV27 to TRBJ2-6; D is unresolved. This CDR3 contains 16 residues. Trimming shortened V by 4 bases and J by 2 bases, and 12 bases separated the two germline ends. From germline, CDR1 is MNHEY and CDR2 SMNVEV (reference sequence). The CDR3 spells CASSSLIPAGANVLTF. The CDR3 DNA sequence: TGTGCCAGCAGTTCCCTAATACCTGCTGGGGCCAACGTCCTGACTTTC.

This clonotype came up a few times. The chain has TRBV5-1 and TRBJ2-7, with 15 bases lining up with TRBD2. V was clipped by 4 bases and J by 1 base; unmatched bases: 12. The CDR3 has 19 residues. Per germline, CDR1 SGHRS and CDR2 YFSETQ. The CDR3 coding sequence is TGCGCCAGCAGCCCGGGACTAGCGGGAGGATTGCTACTATCCTACGAGCAGTACTTC. It yields the protein CASSPGLAGGLLLSYEQYF.

This clonotype occurred many times. This rearrangement joins TRBV12-3 or TRBV12-4 to TRBJ1-5, with no clear D. Trimming removed 1 base from V and 7 bases from J, with 14 bases in between. There are 15 residues in the CDR3. The CDR3 reads CASSLGMGYRQPQHF. The DNA of the CDR3 is TGTGCCAGCAGTTTAGGCATGGGGTATCGGCAGCCCCAGCATTTT.

The table lists this clonotype with many counts. The rearrangement joins TRBV20-1 to TRBJ2-3, with D hard to call. The germline CDR1 and CDR2 sequences are DFQATT and SNEGSKA (reference sequence). The CDR3 runs 13 residues. CDR3 nucleotides: TGCAGCCCCCTGGTTTCGGCCACAGATACGCAGTATTTT. Translation: CSPLVSATDTQYF.

The chain employs TRBV6-6 and TRBJ2-7; the D gene is possibly TRBD2 (6 bases). The V and J ends lost 4 bases and 5 bases respectively, with 15 bases between them. Germline CDR1 reads MNHNY; CDR2 reads SVGAGI (reference sequence). This CDR3 region has 14 residues. The CDR3 region is CASSSRGWAHEQYV. The CDR3 nucleotides are TGTGCCAGCAGTTCTCGGGGGTGGGCACACGAGCAGTACGTC.

This clonotype was counted at least ten times. This rearrangement joins TRBV9 to TRBJ1-3, with D unresolved. This CDR3 comprises 14 residues. V gave up 2 bases and J gave up 3 bases, with 9 bases separating them. The germline gives CDR1 SGDLS, CDR2 YYNGEE. CDR3 region: CASSVGRLGNTIYF. The CDR3 DNA follows: TGTGCCAGCAGCGTCGGACGCCTTGGAAACACCATATATTTT.

This clonotype has a count of ten or more. The chain carries TRBV28 and TRBJ2-5; TRBD2 matches at 10 bases. Germline CDR1 is MDHEN and CDR2 is SYDVKM. The V gene end was trimmed by 3 bases and the J gene end by 1 base; junction bases not matched to a gene: 5. The CDR3 consists of 16 residues. The chain's CDR3 is CASSFSGRTFQETQYF. The CDR3 nucleotides read TGTGCCAGCAGTTTTAGCGGGAGGACCTTCCAAGAGACCCAGTACTTC.

J is TRBJ2-7 and V is TRBV6-1; 9 bases line up with TRBD1. The J segment lost 3 bases and the V segment lost 9 bases, leaving 3 bases of the junction unmatched. This CDR3 spans 12 amino acids. Germline CDR1 MNHNS, CDR2 SASEGT. In nucleotides, the CDR3 is TGTGCCAGTAAGGGACAGGGCTACGAGCAGTACGTC. Its translation: CASKGQGYEQYV.

V usage is TRBV27 and J usage is TRBJ2-5; 7 bases match TRBD1. The CDR3 totals 17 residues. CDR1 and CDR2 (germline): MNHEY, SMNVEV (reference sequence). J gave up 2 bases and V 5 bases, and 14 bases lay outside the gene matches. In DNA, the CDR3 is TGTGCCAGCAGTGGGGGAATCGGGACAGTAGAGCAAGAGACCCAGTACTTC. This sequence encodes CASSGGIGTVEQETQYF.

This clonotype was seen more than once but under ten times. The genes are TRBV5-1 and TRBJ2-5, with D possibly matching TRBD2 (5 bases). This CDR3 has 14 amino acids. Trimming stripped 4 bases from V and 5 bases from J, with 15 bases between. Germline lookup yields CDR1 SGHRS and CDR2 YFSETQ. DNA for the CDR3: TGCGCCAGCAGCACGGAGGCAGTCGCGGAGACCCAGTACTTC. Protein: CASSTEAVAETQYF.

The sample holds one count of this clonotype. The chain couples TRBV19 to TRBJ2-1; 9 bases are shared with TRBD2. The CDR3 consists of 15 residues. Germline CDR1 and CDR2: LNHDA and SQIVND (reference sequence). The trim removed 10 bases at V and 0 bases at J, leaving 7 bases unmatched. CDR3 amino acids: CATTPAGGSYNEQFF. The CDR3 DNA follows: TGTGCCACCACGCCAGCGGGAGGCTCCTACAATGAGCAGTTCTTC.